A single sample gave rise to the 19 T cell receptor beta chains below, sequenced in a study of T cell repertoires in ileal Crohn's disease. This table comes from immunoSEQ multiplex PCR, and its TCRdb copy is limited to in-frame clones, with some not included. The sample gives tens of thousands of clones, approximately 78% of which show up once; roughly 5.7% is in the top ten. Sequenced input: ileal tissue. The receptor source for this set is an adult with Crohn's disease.

The J gene is TRBJ2-5, the V gene TRBV5-1, with TRBD1 matching over 7 bases. CDR3 length: 15 amino acids. With V trimmed by 2 bases and J by 5 bases, 9 bases remained unmatched. CDR1 SGHRS and CDR2 YFSETQ come from the germline V gene. In DNA form, the CDR3 reads TGCGCCAGCAGCTTCGACAGGGTTAACGAGGAGACCCAGTACTTC. Amino acids: CASSFDRVNEETQYF.

The J gene is TRBJ1-3, the V gene TRBV29-1; no clear D gene. This CDR3 has 14 amino acids. Per the germline V gene, CDR1 is SQVTM and CDR2 is ANQGSEA. Trimming removed 5 bases at V and 0 bases at J, with 11 bases between. The CDR3 region has the DNA TGCAGCGTTCTGGACTACCTCTCTGGAAACACCATATATTTT. This gives the protein CSVLDYLSGNTIYF.

This chain joins TRBV6-5 and TRBJ2-7; possibly TRBD1 for D (6 bases). Deletions cut 9 bases from V and 2 bases from J, with 20 bases between. The CDR3 totals 15 residues. CDR1 is MNHEY, CDR2 SVGAGI, per germline. CDR3 protein: CASQRTVEGAYEQYF. The CDR3 bases are TGTGCCAGTCAAAGGACGGTCGAGGGGGCCTACGAGCAGTACTTC.

The chain links TRBV15 to TRBJ1-1; the D is unclear. Trimming pared 4 bases from V and 11 bases from J, leaving 17 bases between. CDR1 and CDR2 (germline): LNHNV, YYDKDF (reference sequence). CDR3 size: 13 residues. CDR3 protein: CATSTREQAQAFF. The CDR3 coding sequence is TGTGCCACCAGCACTCGTGAGCAGGCCCAGGCTTTCTTT. The whole variable domain, filled in from reference TRBV15 and TRBJ1-1, reads DAMVIQNPRYQVTQFGKPVTLSCSQTLNHNVMYWYQQKSSQAPKLLFHYYDKDFNNEADTPDNFQSRRPNTSFCFLDIRSPGLGDTAMYLCATSTREQAQAFFGQGTRLTVV.

CDR3 residues: CASSVGGAPNEQFF. The CDR3 DNA reads TGTGCCAGCAGTGTGGGGGGGGCTCCCAATGAGCAGTTCTTC. V gene TRBV6-1 combines with J gene TRBJ2-1; D is perhaps TRBD2 (7 bases). CDR1 and CDR2 from the germline V gene are MNHNS and SASEGT. This CDR3 spans 14 amino acids. V lost 4 bases to trimming and J lost 6 bases, with 13 bases between them.

The V call is TRBV9, the J call TRBJ1-1; no definite D call. Germline values: CDR1 SGDLS, CDR2 YYNGEE. Trimming pared 0 bases from V and 3 bases from J, leaving 9 bases between. The CDR3 consists of 14 residues. This CDR3 reads CASSVGQFDTEAFF. In DNA form, the CDR3 reads TGTGCCAGCAGCGTAGGGCAGTTTGACACTGAAGCTTTCTTT.

The chain couples TRBV19 to TRBJ2-5; unclear D gene. CDR3 length: 14 residues. Trimming left V 6 bases short and J 5 bases short, with 16 bases between. The germline gives CDR1 LNHDA, CDR2 SQIVND (reference sequence). The CDR3 DNA is TGTGCCAGTAGCCGAGGAAGGTGGTCCGAGACCCAGTACTTC. It translates to CASSRGRWSETQYF.

The gene calls are TRBV5-4 and TRBJ2-7; D is possibly TRBD1 (7 bases). Germline-derived CDR1 and CDR2 are SGHNT and YYREEE (reference sequence). The CDR3 has 15 amino acids. With 4 bases removed from V and 6 bases from J, the gap between germline ends came to 20 bases. The CDR3 is CASSPQTGSEGEQYF. CDR3 coding DNA: TGTGCCAGCAGCCCCCAGACAGGGTCGGAGGGCGAGCAGTACTTC.

This sequence joins TRBV10-3 and TRBJ2-7; TRBD1 is a possible D gene (6 bases). The CDR3 spans 14 residues. Deletions cut 4 bases from V and 2 bases from J, with 12 bases between. Germline V lookup: CDR1 ENHRY, CDR2 SYGVKD. The CDR3 nucleotides are TGTGCCATCAGTGGACAGGCCTTAACCTACGAGCAGTACTTC. Translation: CAISGQALTYEQYF.

This rearrangement joins TRBV19 to TRBJ1-3, with 8 positions matching TRBD1. The length of the CDR3 is 16 residues. Germline CDR1 is LNHDA and CDR2 is SQIVND (reference sequence). V lost 5 bases, J lost 1 base, and 7 bases stayed unmatched. The chain's CDR3 is CASSPQGARSGNTIYF. The CDR3 bases are TGTGCCAGTAGTCCCCAGGGGGCACGATCTGGAAACACCATATATTTT.

V usage is TRBV29-1 and J usage is TRBJ2-4, with TRBD1 matching 7 bases. Per germline, CDR1 SQVTM and CDR2 ANQGSEA. The CDR3 contains 14 residues. J gave up 4 bases and V 4 bases, and 7 bases lay outside the gene matches. The CDR3: CSVGQGNSKNIQYF. The CDR3 DNA follows: TGCAGCGTTGGACAGGGAAACTCTAAAAACATTCAGTACTTC.

This chain joins TRBV29-1 and TRBJ1-1; 8 bases agree with TRBD1. The germline V gene has CDR1 SQVTM and CDR2 ANQGSEA. The junction had 3 bases not matched to a gene; V was cut back by 5 bases and J by 1 base. The CDR3 extends over 13 amino acids. CDR3 bases: TGCAGCGTTCAGGGGGCGTCGAACACTGAAGCTTTCTTT. Translated, it gives CSVQGASNTEAFF.

The gene calls are TRBV5-6 and TRBJ1-6, with 9 nucleotides matching TRBD1. V dropped 5 bases and J dropped 8; count of bases not matched to a gene: 8. The CDR3 has 15 amino acids. The germline gives CDR1 SGHDT, CDR2 YYEEEE. The CDR3 loop is CASSRPGQGHSPLHF. CDR3 DNA sequence: TGTGCCAGCAGTCGCCCGGGACAGGGTCATTCACCCCTCCACTTT.

In the case of this clone: At the DNA level, this CDR3 is encoded by other sequences in the same sample as well. The chain carries TRBV5-6 and TRBJ1-2, with D perhaps TRBD1 (6 bases). The V gene lost 2 bases and the J gene lost 4 bases, with 9 bases spanning the gap. This CDR3 is built from 13 residues. CDR1 and CDR2 (germline): SGHDT, YYEEEE. CDR3 sequence reads: CASSLQGPYGYTF. CDR3 coding DNA: TGTGCCAGCAGCTTACAGGGTCCCTATGGCTACACCTTC.

V gene TRBV6-5 combines with J gene TRBJ2-7; TRBD2 might be the D (6 bases). Germline V gene lookup returns CDR1 MNHEY and CDR2 SVGAGI. The CDR3 contains 14 residues. Trimming took 7 bases from V and 6 from J, leaving 19 bases between them. In nucleotides, the CDR3 is TGTGCCAGCACCTCCCGGGGGACCGCCCTCGAGCAGTACTTC. Translation: CASTSRGTALEQYF.

The CDR3: CASSLRGQSYGYTF. CDR3 coding DNA: TGCGCCAGCAGCTTAAGGGGGCAAAGCTATGGCTACACCTTC. This chain connects TRBV5-1 to TRBJ1-2; TRBD1 aligns across 7 bases. Per the germline V gene, CDR1 is SGHRS and CDR2 is YFSETQ. This CDR3 has 14 residues. J lost 4 bases, V lost 2 bases, and 5 bases had no gene match.

V usage is TRBV5-1 and J usage is TRBJ1-1; D might be TRBD1 (5 bases). This CDR3 region has 14 residues. Germline loops: CDR1 SGHRS, CDR2 YFSETQ. V was clipped by 4 bases and J by 5 bases, with 15 bases between them. The DNA for the CDR3 is TGCGCCAGCAGCATGATGAGGGGAGGTACTGAAGCTTTCTTT. Translated, it gives CASSMMRGGTEAFF.

J is TRBJ2-1 and V is TRBV7-2; tentatively, D is TRBD1 (6 bases). V gave up 2 bases and J gave up 6 bases, with 14 bases separating them. The CDR3 has 15 residues. In germline, CDR1 is SGHTA, CDR2 FQGNSA. The DNA of the CDR3 is TGTGCCAGCAGCTTAACCGGGACAATGTCCAATGAGCAGTTCTTC. Residues: CASSLTGTMSNEQFF.

This clone was detected once. The DNA for the CDR3 is TGCGCCAGCAGCCCGGGACAGGTCGTCTATGGCTACACCTTC. Protein sequence: CASSPGQVVYGYTF. The V call is TRBV5-1, the J call TRBJ1-2, with 8 bases identical to TRBD1. There are 14 residues in the CDR3. Germline V gives CDR1 SGHRS, CDR2 YFSETQ. V was clipped by 4 bases and J by 4 bases; unmatched bases: 6.